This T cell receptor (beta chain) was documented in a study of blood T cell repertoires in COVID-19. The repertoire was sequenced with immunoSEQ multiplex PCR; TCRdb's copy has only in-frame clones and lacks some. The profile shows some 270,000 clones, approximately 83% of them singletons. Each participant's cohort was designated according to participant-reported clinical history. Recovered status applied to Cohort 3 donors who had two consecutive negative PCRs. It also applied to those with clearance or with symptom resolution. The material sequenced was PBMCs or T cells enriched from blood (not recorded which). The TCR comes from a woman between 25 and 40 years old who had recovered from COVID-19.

CDR3 coding DNA: TGTGCCAGCAGCTTAGAGGGCGCCCTACGGGAGCAGTACTTC. Translated: CASSLEGALREQYF. V and J are TRBV11-2 and TRBJ2-7; D unresolved. The germline CDR1 and CDR2 sequences are SGHAT and FQNNGV. Trimming removed 0 bases at V and 7 bases at J, with 13 bases between. The CDR3 is 14 residues long.